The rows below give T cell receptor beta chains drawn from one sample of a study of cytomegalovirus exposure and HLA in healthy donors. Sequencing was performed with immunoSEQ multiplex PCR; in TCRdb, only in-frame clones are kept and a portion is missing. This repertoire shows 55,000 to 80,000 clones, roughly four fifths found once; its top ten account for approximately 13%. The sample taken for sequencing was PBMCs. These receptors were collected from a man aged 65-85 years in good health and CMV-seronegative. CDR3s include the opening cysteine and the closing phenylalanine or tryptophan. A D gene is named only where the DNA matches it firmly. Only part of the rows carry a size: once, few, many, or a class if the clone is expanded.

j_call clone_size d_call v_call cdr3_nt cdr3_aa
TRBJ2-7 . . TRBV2 TGTGCCAGCGAACCTTCCTCGGGATGGGGCTACGAGCAGTACTTC CASEPSSGWGYEQYF
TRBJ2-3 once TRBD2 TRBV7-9 TGTGCCAGCAGCTTAGCCGGACTAGACACAGATACGCAGTATTTT CASSLAGLDTDTQYF
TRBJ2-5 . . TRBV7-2 TGTGCCAGCAGCTTAAGTGCGGAGCAGTACTTC CASSLSAEQYF
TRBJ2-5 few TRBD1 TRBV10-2 TGCGCCAGCAGTGAATACAGGGGGTTCCAAGAGACCCAGTACTTC CASSEYRGFQETQYF
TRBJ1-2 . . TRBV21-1 TGTGCCAGCAGCAAGGGGGGTCAGGGCGAGAACTATGGCTACACCTTC CASSKGGQGENYGYTF
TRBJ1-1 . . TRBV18 TGTGCCAGCTCACCTGAGGCCAACACTGAAGCTTTCTTT CASSPEANTEAFF
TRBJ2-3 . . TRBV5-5 TGTGCCAGCAGCTCCGGGTTTAGCACAGATACGCAGTATTTT CASSSGFSTDTQYF
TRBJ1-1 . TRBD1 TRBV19 TGTGCCAGTAGTATCGGGACAGGGGTTGAAGCTTTCTTT CASSIGTGVEAFF
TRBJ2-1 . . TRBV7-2 TGTGCCAGCAGCTTGCTGAGCAATGAGCAGTTCTTC CASSLLSNEQFF
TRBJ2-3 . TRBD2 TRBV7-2 TGTGCCAGCAGCTTAGCGGGGTTCAGCGGGACCTCAGATACGCAGTATTTT CASSLAGFSGTSDTQYF
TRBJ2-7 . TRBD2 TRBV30 TGTGCCTGGAGTGTTATCCCTAGCGGGGGCGAGCAGTACTTC CAWSVIPSGGEQYF
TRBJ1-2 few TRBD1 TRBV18 TGTGCCAGCTCACCGGGGGACAGCAGATACTATGGCTACACCTTC CASSPGDSRYYGYTF
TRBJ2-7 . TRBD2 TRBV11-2 TGTGCCAGCAGCTACACAAGCGGGACCTTCTCCTACGAGCAGTACTTC CASSYTSGTFSYEQYF
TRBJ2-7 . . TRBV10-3 TGTGCCATCAAACCGGGAAGTTTGGGCGAGCAGTACTTC CAIKPGSLGEQYF
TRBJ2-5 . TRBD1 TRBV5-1 TGCGCCAGCAGCTTTGATTCCGGGACAGCCCAAGAGACCCAGTACTTC CASSFDSGTAQETQYF
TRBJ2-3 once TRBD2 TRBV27 TGTGCCAGCAGTTTAGTAGTGCTAGCGGGGGGGCGGCCCACAGATACGCAGTATTTT CASSLVVLAGGRPTDTQYF
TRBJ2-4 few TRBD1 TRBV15 TGTGCCACCAGCAAGGACACCGGGACAGGGAGGATGGTGTACTTC CATSKDTGTGRMVYF
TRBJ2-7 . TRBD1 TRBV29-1 TGCAGCGTTGAAGTGGGACAGGCGCGGGGGCAGTACTTC CSVEVGQARGQYF
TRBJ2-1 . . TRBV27 TGTGCCAGCAGTTTTAGCTCTTACAATGAGCAGTTCTTC CASSFSSYNEQFF
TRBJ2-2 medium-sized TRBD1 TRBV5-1 TGCGCCAGCAGCCAACAGGGGACCGGGGAGCTGTTTTTT CASSQQGTGELFF
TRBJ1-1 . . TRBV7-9 TGTGCCAGCAGCGGCCTTGCGGTGAACACTGAAGCTTTCTTT CASSGLAVNTEAFF
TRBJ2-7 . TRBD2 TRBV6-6 TGTGCCAGCAGTTCTGTGACTAGCGGGTCCCTCGAGCAGTACTTC CASSSVTSGSLEQYF
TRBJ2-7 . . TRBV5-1 TGCGCCAGCAGCTTGGCCGCCGGGTCCTACGAGCAGTACTTC CASSLAAGSYEQYF
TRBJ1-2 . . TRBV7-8 TGTGCCAGCAGCTTAGGGGGCAGGGACTATGGCTACACCTTC CASSLGGRDYGYTF
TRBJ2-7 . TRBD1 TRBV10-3 TGTGCCATCAGTGACTCGGGACAGGGGGCCTACGAGCAGTACTTC CAISDSGQGAYEQYF
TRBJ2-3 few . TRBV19 TGTGCCAGTAGTAGTGGGGAGTTTAGCACAGATACGCAGTATTTT CASSSGEFSTDTQYF
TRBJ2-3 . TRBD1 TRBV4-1 TGCGCCAGCAGAACCGACAGGGGACGCACAGATACGCAGTATTTT CASRTDRGRTDTQYF
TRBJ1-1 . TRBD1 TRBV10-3 TGTGCCATCAGTGGTAGCGGGGACAGAGAGTTGATGGGCACTGAAGCTTTCTTT CAISGSGDRELMGTEAFF
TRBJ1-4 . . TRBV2 TGTGCCAGCAGGCCCTACAGTGCAACTAATGAAAAACTGTTTTTT CASRPYSATNEKLFF
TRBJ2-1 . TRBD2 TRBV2 TGTGCCAGCAGTGAATTAAGTAGCGGGCTATACAATGAGCAGTTCTTC CASSELSSGLYNEQFF
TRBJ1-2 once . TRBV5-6 TGTGCCAGCAGCTTGGGAGATAGTCACCTCTATGGCTACACCTTC CASSLGDSHLYGYTF
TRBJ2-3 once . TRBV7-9 TGTGCCAGCACTAGGGGGGGCGGGGCCAGGGACACGCAGTATTTT CASTRGGGARDTQYF
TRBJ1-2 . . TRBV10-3 TGTGCCATCAGGTCCGCGGAAACAGGCTCCTATGGCTACACCTTC CAIRSAETGSYGYTF
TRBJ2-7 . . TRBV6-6 TGTGCCAGCAGTCCTGGGGGGGGCCCCTACGAGCAGTACTTC CASSPGGGPYEQYF
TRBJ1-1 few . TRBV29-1 TGCAGCGCCGGAGGGAAGAACACTGAAGCTTTCTTT CSAGGKNTEAFF
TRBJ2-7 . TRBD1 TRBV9 TGTGCCAGCAGCGAGACCGGACAGGCGCGTTCCTACGAGCAGTACTTC CASSETGQARSYEQYF
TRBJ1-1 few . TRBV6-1 TGTGCCAGCAAGTTACAGGATGCGGCTGAAGCTTTCTTT CASKLQDAAEAFF